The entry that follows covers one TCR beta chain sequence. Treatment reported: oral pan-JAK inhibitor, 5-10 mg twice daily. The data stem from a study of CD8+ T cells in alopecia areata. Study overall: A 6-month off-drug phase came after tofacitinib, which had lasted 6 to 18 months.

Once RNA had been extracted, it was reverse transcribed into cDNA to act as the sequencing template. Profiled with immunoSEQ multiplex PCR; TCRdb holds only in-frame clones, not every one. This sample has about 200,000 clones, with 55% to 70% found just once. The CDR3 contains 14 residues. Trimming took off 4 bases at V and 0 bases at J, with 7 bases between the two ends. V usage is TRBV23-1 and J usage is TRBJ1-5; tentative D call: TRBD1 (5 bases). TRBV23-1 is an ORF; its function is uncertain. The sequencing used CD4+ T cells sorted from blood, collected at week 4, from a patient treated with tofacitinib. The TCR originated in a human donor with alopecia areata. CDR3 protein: CASSRGGSNQPQHF. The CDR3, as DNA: TGCGCCAGCAGTCGTGGGGGTAGCAATCAGCCCCAGCATTTT.